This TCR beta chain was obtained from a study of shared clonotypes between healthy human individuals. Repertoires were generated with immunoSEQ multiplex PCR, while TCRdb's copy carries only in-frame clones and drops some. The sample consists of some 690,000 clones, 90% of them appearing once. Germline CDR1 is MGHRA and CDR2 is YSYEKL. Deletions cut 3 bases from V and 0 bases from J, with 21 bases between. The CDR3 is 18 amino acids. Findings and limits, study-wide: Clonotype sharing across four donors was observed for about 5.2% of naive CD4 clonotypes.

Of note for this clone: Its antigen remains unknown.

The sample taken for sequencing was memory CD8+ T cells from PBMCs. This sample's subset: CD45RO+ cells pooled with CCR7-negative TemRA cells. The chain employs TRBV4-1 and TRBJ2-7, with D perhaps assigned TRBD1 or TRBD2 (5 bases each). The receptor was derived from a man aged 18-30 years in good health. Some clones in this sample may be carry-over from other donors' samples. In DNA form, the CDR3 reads TGCGCCAGCAGCCAGGGGCCGAGGGGTACCGGTCCCTCCTACGAGCAGTACTTC. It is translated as CASSQGPRGTGPSYEQYF.